The source of this T cell receptor beta chain is a study of blood T cell repertoires in COVID-19. Study summary: Collection of acute and convalescent COVID-19 samples took place in the United States, Italy and Spain. From T cells, B-cell-depleted T cells, or PBMCs came the material, which was cDNA or gDNA.

Per the original methods: Researchers report that nucleated cell counts were estimated from reference gene primer amplification. Assay: immunoSEQ multiplex PCR; the TCRdb copy retains only in-frame clones and omits some. That table gives V, J and clone size, and the DNA gave D and trimming. This sample has 130,000 to 150,000 clones, with approximately 84% found just once. Germline V lookup: CDR1 MGHRA, CDR2 YSYEKL. J was trimmed by 4 bases and V by 4 bases; bases with no gene match: 6. This CDR3 spans 14 amino acids. The chain joins TRBV4-1 to TRBJ2-7; 8 bases fit TRBD2. The sample comprised peripheral blood. The receptor was derived from a woman aged 55-69 years with acute or convalescent COVID-19. The CDR3 here is CASSPGLAAYEQYF. CDR3 sequence (DNA): TGCGCCAGCAGCCCTGGACTAGCAGCTTACGAGCAGTACTTC.